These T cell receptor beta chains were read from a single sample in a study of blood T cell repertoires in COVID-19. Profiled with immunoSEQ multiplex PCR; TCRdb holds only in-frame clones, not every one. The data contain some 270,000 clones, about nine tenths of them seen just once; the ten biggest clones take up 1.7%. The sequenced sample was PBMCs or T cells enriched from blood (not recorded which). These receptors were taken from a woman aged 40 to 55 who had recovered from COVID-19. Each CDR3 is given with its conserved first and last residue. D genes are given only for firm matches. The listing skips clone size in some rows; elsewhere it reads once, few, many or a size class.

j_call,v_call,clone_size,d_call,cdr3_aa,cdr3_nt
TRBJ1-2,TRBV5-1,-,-,CASSTSGTTNYGYTF,TGCGCCAGCAGCACCTCCGGGACAACAAACTATGGCTACACCTTC
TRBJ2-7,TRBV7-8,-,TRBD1,CASSLNTGGFLYEQYF,TGTGCCAGCAGCTTAAATACAGGGGGCTTCCTCTACGAGCAGTACTTC
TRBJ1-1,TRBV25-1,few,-,CASSEYPRPGRNTEAFF,TGTGCCAGCAGTGAATACCCACGGCCAGGCCGGAACACTGAAGCTTTCTTT
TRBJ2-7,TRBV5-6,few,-,CASSLITLGGSEQYF,TGTGCCAGCAGCTTGATAACCCTCGGAGGATCGGAGCAGTACTTC
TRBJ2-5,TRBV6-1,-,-,CASSESLGYRQETQYF,TGTGCCAGCAGTGAATCTCTCGGTTATCGCCAAGAGACCCAGTACTTC
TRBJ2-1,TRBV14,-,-,CASSQVGADEQFF,TGTGCCAGCAGCCAAGTAGGAGCAGATGAGCAGTTCTTC
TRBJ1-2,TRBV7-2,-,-,CASSLGYSTNYGYTF,TGTGCCAGCAGCTTAGGATACAGTACTAACTATGGCTACACCTTC
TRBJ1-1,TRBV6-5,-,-,CAERGTEAFF,TGTGCCGAACGGGGCACTGAAGCTTTCTTT
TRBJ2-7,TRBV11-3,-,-,CASSLGAGMKYF,TGTGCCAGCAGCTTAGGGGCAGGGATGAAGTACTTC
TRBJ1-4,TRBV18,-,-,CASSAAQRLNEKLFF,TGTGCCAGCTCGGCAGCACAGCGGCTTAATGAAAAACTGTTTTTT
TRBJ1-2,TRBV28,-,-,CASSPTGSTNYGYTF,TGTGCCAGCAGTCCTACAGGGTCGACTAACTATGGCTACACCTTC
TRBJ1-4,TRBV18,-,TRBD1,CASSQQPGGDREKLFF,TGTGCCAGCTCACAGCAACCAGGGGGCGATCGTGAAAAACTGTTTTTT
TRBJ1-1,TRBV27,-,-,CASSLSGYTEAFF,TGTGCCAGCAGTCTGTCGGGATATACGGAAGCTTTCTTT
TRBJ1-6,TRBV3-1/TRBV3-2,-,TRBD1,CASSQVGGQGNSPLHF,TGTGCCAGCAGCCAAGTAGGGGGACAGGGAAATTCACCCCTCCACTTT
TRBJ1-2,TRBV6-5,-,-,CASLDRGNYGYTF,TGTGCCAGCCTTGACAGAGGCAACTATGGCTACACCTTC
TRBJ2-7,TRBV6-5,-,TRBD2,CASSYRGGTYEQYF,TGTGCCAGCAGTTACCGCGGGGGAACCTACGAGCAGTACTTC
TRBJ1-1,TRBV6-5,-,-,CASRNRVTEAFF,TGTGCCAGCAGGAACAGGGTCACTGAAGCTTTCTTT
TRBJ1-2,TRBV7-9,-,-,CASSPEVQGSNGYTF,TGTGCCAGCAGCCCAGAGGTGCAGGGGAGTAATGGCTACACCTTC
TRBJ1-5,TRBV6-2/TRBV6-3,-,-,CASSYGGALQPQHF,TGTGCCAGCAGTTACGGGGGGGCTCTACAGCCCCAGCATTTT
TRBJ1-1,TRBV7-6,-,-,CASSRPYGGPGRMSTEAFF,TGTGCCAGCAGCCGTCCCTACGGGGGACCAGGGAGGATGAGCACTGAAGCTTTCTTT
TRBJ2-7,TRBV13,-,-,CASSFSGELAYEQYF,TGTGCCAGCAGCTTTAGTGGGGAGTTGGCCTACGAGCAGTACTTC
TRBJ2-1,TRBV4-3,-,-,CASSQELMDEQFF,TGCGCCAGCAGCCAAGAACTTATGGATGAGCAGTTCTTC
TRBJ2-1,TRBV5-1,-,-,CASSHDSYNEQFF,TGCGCCAGCAGCCATGACAGTTACAATGAGCAGTTCTTC
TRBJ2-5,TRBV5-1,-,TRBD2,CASSLGLSGETQYF,TGCGCCAGCAGCTTGGGTCTTAGCGGGGAGACCCAGTACTTC
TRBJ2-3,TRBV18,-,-,CASSPRGTDTQYF,TGTGCCAGCTCACCGCGAGGCACAGATACGCAGTATTTT
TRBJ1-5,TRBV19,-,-,CASRRGYQPQHF,TGTGCCAGTCGTCGGGGGTACCAGCCCCAGCATTTT
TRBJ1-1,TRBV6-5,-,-,CASSYLGRGNTEAFF,TGTGCCAGCAGTTATTTAGGCAGGGGGAACACTGAAGCTTTCTTT
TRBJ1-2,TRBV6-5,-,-,CASLPAGDNGYTF,TGTGCCAGCCTCCCGGCAGGGGATAATGGCTACACCTTC
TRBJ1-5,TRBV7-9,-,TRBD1,CASTRTGGDNQPQHF,TGTGCCAGCACCAGAACAGGGGGCGACAATCAGCCCCAGCATTTT
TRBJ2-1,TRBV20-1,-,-,CSASKGLFLNNEQFF,TGCAGTGCTAGTAAAGGACTCTTTCTTAACAATGAGCAGTTCTTC
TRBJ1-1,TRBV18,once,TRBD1,CASSPTGTGAMNTEAFF,TGTGCCAGCTCACCAACCGGGACAGGCGCAATGAACACTGAAGCTTTCTTT
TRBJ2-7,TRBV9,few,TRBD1,CASSVGTGAYEQYF,TGTGCCAGCAGCGTAGGGACAGGGGCCTACGAGCAGTACTTC
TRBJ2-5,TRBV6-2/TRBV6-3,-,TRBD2,CASSFRTSGRGETQYF,TGTGCCAGCAGTTTTCGGACTAGCGGGAGGGGAGAGACCCAGTACTTC
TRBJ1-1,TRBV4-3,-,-,CASSQDRGNEAFF,TGCGCCAGCAGCCAAGATCGCGGGAATGAAGCTTTCTTT
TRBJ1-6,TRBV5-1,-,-,CASKVRESNSPLHF,TGCGCCAGCAAGGTAAGGGAGAGTAATTCACCCCTCCACTTT
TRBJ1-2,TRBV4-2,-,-,CASSQDREGHYGYTF,TGTGCCAGCAGCCAGGATCGGGAGGGGCATTATGGCTACACCTTC
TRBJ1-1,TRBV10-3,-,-,CAISESAGKNTEAFF,TGTGCCATCAGTGAGTCGGCAGGCAAGAACACTGAAGCTTTCTTT
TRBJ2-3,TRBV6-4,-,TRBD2,CASGDSGDTQYF,TGTGCCAGCGGCGATAGCGGGGATACGCAGTATTTT
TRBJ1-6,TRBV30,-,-,CAWGPGGRISPLHF,TGTGCCTGGGGGCCCGGGGGGAGAATTTCACCCCTCCACTTT